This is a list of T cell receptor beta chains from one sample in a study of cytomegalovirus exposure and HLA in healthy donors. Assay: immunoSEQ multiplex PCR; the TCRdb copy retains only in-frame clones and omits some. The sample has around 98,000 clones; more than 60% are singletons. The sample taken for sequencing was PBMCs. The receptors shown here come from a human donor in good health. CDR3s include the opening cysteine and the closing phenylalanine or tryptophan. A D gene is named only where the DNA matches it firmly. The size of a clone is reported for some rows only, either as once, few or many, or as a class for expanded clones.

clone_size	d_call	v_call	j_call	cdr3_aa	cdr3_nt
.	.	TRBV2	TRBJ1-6	CASRQGSNSPLHF	TGTGCCAGCAGACAGGGATCTAATTCACCCCTCCACTTT
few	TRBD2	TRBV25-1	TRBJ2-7	CASSPTSGRGYEQYF	TGTGCCAGCAGTCCTACTAGCGGGAGAGGCTACGAGCAGTACTTC
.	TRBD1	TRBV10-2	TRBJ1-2	CASRGAGTDYGYTF	TGCGCCAGCAGGGGAGCCGGGACAGACTATGGCTACACCTTC
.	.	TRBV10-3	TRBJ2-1	CAIRSGESSYNEQFF	TGTGCCATCAGGTCCGGGGAGAGCTCCTACAATGAGCAGTTCTTC
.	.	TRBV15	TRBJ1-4	CATSRPPRAAANEKLFF	TGTGCCACCAGCAGACCCCCCAGGGCGGCGGCGAATGAAAAACTGTTTTTT
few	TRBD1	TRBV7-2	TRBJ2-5	CASSLASLTGGTETQYF	TGTGCCAGCAGCTTAGCGTCCCTGACAGGGGGCACGGAGACCCAGTACTTC
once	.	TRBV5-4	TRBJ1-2	CASSKGHLANYGYTF	TGTGCCAGCAGCAAGGGACACCTAGCTAACTATGGCTACACCTTC
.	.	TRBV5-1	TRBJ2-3	CASSLRWGYRGYTDTQYF	TGCGCCAGCAGCTTGAGGTGGGGCTACAGAGGATACACAGATACGCAGTATTTT
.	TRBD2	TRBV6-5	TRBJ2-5	CASSRTSGSQETQYF	TGTGCCAGCAGCAGGACTAGCGGGAGCCAAGAGACCCAGTACTTC
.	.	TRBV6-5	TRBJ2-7	CASSYRRRYEQYF	TGTGCCAGCAGTTACCGGCGCAGGTACGAGCAGTACTTC
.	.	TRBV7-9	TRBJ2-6	CASSRRGLGGANVLTF	TGTGCCAGCAGTCGTAGGGGACTTGGCGGCGCCAACGTCCTGACTTTC
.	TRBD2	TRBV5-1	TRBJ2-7	CASSLVSGSSYEQYF	TGCGCCAGCAGCTTGGTTAGCGGGAGCAGCTACGAGCAGTACTTC
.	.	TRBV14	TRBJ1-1	CASSQGRGASLGEAFF	TGTGCCAGCAGCCAAGGGAGGGGCGCGTCTTTGGGTGAAGCTTTCTTT
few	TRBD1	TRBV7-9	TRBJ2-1	CASSLATGANEQFF	TGTGCCAGCAGCTTAGCTACAGGGGCCAATGAGCAGTTCTTC
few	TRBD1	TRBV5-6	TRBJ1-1	CASSNRQGYTEAFF	TGTGCCAGCAGTAACCGACAGGGTTACACTGAAGCTTTCTTT
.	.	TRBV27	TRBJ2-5	CASSLGSEGQETQYF	TGTGCCAGCAGTTTAGGTAGCGAGGGCCAAGAGACCCAGTACTTC
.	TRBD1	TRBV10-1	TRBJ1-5	CASRQGAGQPQHF	TGCGCCAGCAGACAGGGGGCCGGTCAGCCCCAGCATTTT
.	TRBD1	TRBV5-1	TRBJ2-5	CASSERQGAGKTQYF	TGCGCCAGCAGCGAGAGACAGGGGGCCGGGAAGACCCAGTACTTC
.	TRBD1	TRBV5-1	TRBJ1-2	CASSSTGGSYGYTF	TGCGCCAGCAGCTCCACAGGGGGCTCCTATGGCTACACCTTC
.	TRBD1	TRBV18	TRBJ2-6	CASSRATGGTGANVLTF	TGTGCCAGCTCACGGGCAACAGGGGGGACTGGGGCCAACGTCCTGACTTTC
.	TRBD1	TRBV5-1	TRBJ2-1	CASSRGGTGDYNEQFF	TGCGCCAGCAGCCGAGGGGGGACAGGGGATTACAATGAGCAGTTCTTC
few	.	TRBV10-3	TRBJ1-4	CAISGGPNEKLFF	TGTGCCATCTCAGGAGGTCCTAATGAAAAACTGTTTTTT
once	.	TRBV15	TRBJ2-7	CATSSNSRSYEQYF	TGTGCCACCAGCAGTAATAGCCGATCCTACGAGCAGTACTTC